This TCR beta chain came from a study of somatic mutations in cytotoxic T cells in rheumatoid arthritis. Study-wide context: Immediately following diagnosis and ahead of any treatment, patient blood (roughly 30 ml EDTA) was drawn.

The J segment lost 4 bases and the V segment lost 1 base, leaving 5 bases of the junction unmatched. The CDR3 totals 15 residues. CDR1 and CDR2 from the germline V gene are SQVTM and ANQGSEA. A few counts support this clone. What it binds is not known. Sequencing was performed with immunoSEQ multiplex PCR; in TCRdb, only in-frame clones are kept and a portion is missing. The sample holds about 11,000 clones, approximately 82% seen once. Notes on the study in general: Among rheumatoid arthritis patients and age-matched healthy controls, CD8+ T-cell clonality was not significantly different.

The receptor comes from an older woman with rheumatoid arthritis. The rearrangement joins TRBV29-1 to TRBJ2-1; 9 bases align to TRBD2. The sample was CD8+ T cells sorted from blood. The CDR3: CSVEASGIWYNEQFF. In DNA, the CDR3 is TGCAGCGTTGAAGCTAGCGGGATATGGTACAATGAGCAGTTCTTC.